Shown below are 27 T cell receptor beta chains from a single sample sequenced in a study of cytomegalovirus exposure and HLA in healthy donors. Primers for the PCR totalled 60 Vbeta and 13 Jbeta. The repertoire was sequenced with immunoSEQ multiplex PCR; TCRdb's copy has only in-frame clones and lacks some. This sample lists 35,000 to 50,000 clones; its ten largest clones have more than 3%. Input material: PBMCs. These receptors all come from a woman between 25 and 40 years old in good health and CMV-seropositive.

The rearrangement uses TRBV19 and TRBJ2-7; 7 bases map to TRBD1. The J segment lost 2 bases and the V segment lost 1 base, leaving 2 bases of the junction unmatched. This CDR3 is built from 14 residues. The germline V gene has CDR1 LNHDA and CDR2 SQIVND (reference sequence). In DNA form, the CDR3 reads TGTGCCAGTAGTATAGGAGACAGGGCCTACGAGCAGTACTTC. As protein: CASSIGDRAYEQYF.

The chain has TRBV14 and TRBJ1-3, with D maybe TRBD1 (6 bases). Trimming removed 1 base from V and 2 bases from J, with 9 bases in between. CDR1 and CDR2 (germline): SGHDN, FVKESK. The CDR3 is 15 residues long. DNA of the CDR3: TGTGCCAGCAGCCAAGTCAGGGGCACTGGAAACACCATATATTTT. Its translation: CASSQVRGTGNTIYF. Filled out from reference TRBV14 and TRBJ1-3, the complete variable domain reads EAGVTQFPSHSVIEKGQTVTLRCDPISGHDNLYWYRRVMGKEIKFLLHFVKESKQDESGMPNNRFLAERTGGTYSTLKVQPAELEDSGVYFCASSQVRGTGNTIYFGEGSWLTVV.

The chain's CDR3 is CASSPGQNSNYGYTF. CDR3 nucleotides: TGTGCCAGCAGCCCGGGACAGAACTCTAACTATGGCTACACCTTC. The rearrangement uses TRBV4-2 and TRBJ1-2; TRBD1 agrees at 7 bases. CDR1 and CDR2 from the germline V gene are LGHNA and YNFKEQ. Trimming took 4 bases from V and 0 from J; bases not matched to a gene: 5. CDR3 length: 15 residues.

The CDR3 loop reads CASSLSQGSSPLHF. The CDR3 region has the DNA TGCGCCAGCAGCTTGTCACAGGGTAGTTCACCCCTCCACTTT. V and J are TRBV5-1 and TRBJ1-6; D perhaps matches TRBD1 (6 bases). Trimming cost V 1 base and J 9 bases, with 11 bases left between them. CDR1 is SGHRS, CDR2 YFSETQ, per germline. CDR3 length equals 14 residues. Filled out from reference TRBV5-1 and TRBJ1-6, the complete variable domain reads KAGVTQTPRYLIKTRGQQVTLSCSPISGHRSVSWYQQTPGQGLQFLFEYFSETQRNKGNFPGRFSGRQFSNSRSEMNVSTLELGDSALYLCASSLSQGSSPLHFGNGTRLTVT.

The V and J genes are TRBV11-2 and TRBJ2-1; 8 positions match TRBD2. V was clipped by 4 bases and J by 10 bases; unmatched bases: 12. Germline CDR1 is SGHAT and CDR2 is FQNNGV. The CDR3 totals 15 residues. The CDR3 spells CASSSVGGAGEEQFF. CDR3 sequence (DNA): TGTGCCAGCAGCTCCGTCGGGGGGGCAGGGGAGGAGCAGTTCTTC.

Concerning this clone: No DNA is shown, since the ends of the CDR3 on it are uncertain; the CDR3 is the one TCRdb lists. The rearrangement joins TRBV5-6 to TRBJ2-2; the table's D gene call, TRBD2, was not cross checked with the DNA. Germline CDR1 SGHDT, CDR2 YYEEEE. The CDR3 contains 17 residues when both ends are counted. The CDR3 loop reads CASSLGNGIFGAGELFF.

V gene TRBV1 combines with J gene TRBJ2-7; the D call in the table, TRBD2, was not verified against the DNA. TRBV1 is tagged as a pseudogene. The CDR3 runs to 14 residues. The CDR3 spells CTSSQKGLVGEQYF. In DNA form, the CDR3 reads TGCACCAGCAGCCAAAAGGGACTAGTAGGCGAGCAGTACTTC.

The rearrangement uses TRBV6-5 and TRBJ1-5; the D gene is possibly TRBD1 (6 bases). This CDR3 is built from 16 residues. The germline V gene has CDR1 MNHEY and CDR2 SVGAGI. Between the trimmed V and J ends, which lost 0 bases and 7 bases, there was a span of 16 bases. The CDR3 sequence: CASSYSSTGQGQPQHF. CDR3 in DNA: TGTGCCAGCAGTTACTCCTCGACAGGCCAAGGACAGCCCCAGCATTTT.

The CDR3 sequence is CASSEIGTARGDYEQYF. Here the CDR3 DNA reads TGTGCCAGCAGTGAAATCGGGACAGCCCGTGGCGACTACGAGCAGTACTTC. The chain employs TRBV2 and TRBJ2-7, with 7 nucleotides matching TRBD1. The V and J ends lost 2 bases and 3 bases, in that order; junction bases with no gene match: 13. Germline assignment: CDR1 SNHLY and CDR2 FYNNEI. The CDR3 is made up of 17 amino acids.

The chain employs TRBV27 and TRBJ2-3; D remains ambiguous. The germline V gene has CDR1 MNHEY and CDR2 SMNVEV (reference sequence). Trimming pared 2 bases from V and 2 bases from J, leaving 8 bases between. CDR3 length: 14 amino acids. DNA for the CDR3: TGTGCCAGCAGTTTAGAGAGGTCCACAGATACGCAGTATTTT. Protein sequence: CASSLERSTDTQYF.

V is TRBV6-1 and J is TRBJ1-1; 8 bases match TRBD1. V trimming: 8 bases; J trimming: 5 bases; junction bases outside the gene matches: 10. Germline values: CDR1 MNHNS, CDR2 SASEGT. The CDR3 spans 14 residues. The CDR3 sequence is CASRRGQGGTEAFF. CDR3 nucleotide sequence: TGTGCCAGCCGAAGAGGACAGGGAGGAACTGAAGCTTTCTTT.

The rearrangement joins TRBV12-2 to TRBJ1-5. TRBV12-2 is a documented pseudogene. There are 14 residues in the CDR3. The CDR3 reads CASRLVACNQPQHF. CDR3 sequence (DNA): TGTGCAAGTCGCTTAGTTGCGTGCAATCAGCCCCAGCATTTT.

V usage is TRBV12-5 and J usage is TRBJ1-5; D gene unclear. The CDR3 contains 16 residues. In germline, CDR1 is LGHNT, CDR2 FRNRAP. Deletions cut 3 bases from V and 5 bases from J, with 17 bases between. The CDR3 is CASGLTRRVGDQPQHF. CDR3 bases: TGTGCTAGTGGTTTAACTAGGAGGGTGGGTGATCAGCCCCAGCATTTT.

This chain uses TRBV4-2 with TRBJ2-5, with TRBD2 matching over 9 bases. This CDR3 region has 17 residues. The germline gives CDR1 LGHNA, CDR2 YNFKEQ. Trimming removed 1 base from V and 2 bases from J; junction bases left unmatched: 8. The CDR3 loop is CASSQGGPAGGQETQYF. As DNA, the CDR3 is TGTGCCAGCAGCCAAGGGGGCCCAGCGGGGGGACAAGAGACCCAGTACTTC.

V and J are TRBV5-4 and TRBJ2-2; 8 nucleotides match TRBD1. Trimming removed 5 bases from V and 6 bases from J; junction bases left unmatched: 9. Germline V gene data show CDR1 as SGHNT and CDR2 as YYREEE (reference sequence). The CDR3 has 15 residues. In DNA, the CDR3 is TGTGCCAGCAGTTCAGGGGGCGCGTTACCCGGGGAGCTGTTTTTT. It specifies CASSSGGALPGELFF.

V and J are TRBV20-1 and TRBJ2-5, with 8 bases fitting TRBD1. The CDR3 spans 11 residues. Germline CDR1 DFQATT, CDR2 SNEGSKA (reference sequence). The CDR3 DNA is TGCAGATTCGACAGGGGCGAGACCCAGTACTTC. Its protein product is CRFDRGETQYF.

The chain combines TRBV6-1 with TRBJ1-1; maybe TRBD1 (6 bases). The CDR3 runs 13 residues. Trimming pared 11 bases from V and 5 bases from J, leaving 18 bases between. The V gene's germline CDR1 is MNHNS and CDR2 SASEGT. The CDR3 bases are TGTGCCTCAAACCCGGGACACGGGACTGAAGCTTTCTTT. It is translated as CASNPGHGTEAFF.

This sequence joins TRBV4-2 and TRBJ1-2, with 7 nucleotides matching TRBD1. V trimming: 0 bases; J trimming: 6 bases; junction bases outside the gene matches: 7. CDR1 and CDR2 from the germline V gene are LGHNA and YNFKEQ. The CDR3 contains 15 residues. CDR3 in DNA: TGTGCCAGCAGCCAAGAGGAGGGGGCGCCTAATGGCTACACCTTC. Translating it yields CASSQEEGAPNGYTF.

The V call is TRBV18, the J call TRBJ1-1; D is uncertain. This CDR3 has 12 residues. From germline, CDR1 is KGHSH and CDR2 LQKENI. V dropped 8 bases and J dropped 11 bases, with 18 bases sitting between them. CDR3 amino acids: CASPPASLEAFF. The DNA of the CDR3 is TGTGCCAGCCCGCCGGCCTCGTTGGAGGCTTTCTTT.

CDR3 nucleotide sequence: TGTGCCAGCAGCAACGGGACCGGGACACTCCTGACTTTC. Translating gives CASSNGTGTLLTF. The rearrangement joins TRBV5-6 to TRBJ2-6, with D possibly matching TRBD1 (6 bases). Between the trimmed V and J ends, which lost 4 bases and 14 bases, there was a span of 16 bases. The germline V gene has CDR1 SGHDT and CDR2 YYEEEE. This CDR3 spans 13 amino acids.

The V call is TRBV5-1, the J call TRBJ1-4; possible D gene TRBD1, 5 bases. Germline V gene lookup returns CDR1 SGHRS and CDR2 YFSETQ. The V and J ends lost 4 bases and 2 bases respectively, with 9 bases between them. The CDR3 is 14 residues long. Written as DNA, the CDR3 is TGCGCCAGCAGCCTCGGGGGTACTAATGAAAAACTGTTTTTT. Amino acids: CASSLGGTNEKLFF.

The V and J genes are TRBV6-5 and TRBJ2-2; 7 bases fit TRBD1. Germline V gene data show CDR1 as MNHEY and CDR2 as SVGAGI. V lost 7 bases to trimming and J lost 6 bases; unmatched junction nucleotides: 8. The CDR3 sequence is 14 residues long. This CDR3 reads CASKRVQGAGELFF. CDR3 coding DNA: TGTGCCAGCAAAAGGGTGCAGGGGGCCGGGGAGCTGTTTTTT.

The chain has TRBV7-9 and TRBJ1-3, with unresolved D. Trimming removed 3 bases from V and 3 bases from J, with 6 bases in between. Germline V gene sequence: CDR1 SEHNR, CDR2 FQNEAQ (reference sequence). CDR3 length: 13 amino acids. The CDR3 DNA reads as TGTGCCAGCAGCTTGATGAGTGGAAACACCATATATTTT. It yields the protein CASSLMSGNTIYF.

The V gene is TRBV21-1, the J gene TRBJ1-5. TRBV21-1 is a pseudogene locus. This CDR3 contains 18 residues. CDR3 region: CASSNVAREGSGNQPQHF. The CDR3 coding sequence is TGTGCCAGCAGCAACGTGGCCAGGGAGGGGTCGGGAAATCAGCCCCAGCATTTT.

CDR3 residues: CASGARGSYNEQFF. In DNA form, the CDR3 reads TGTGCTAGTGGGGCGCGGGGCTCCTACAATGAGCAGTTCTTC. This chain links TRBV12-5 with TRBJ2-1, with D perhaps TRBD2 (6 bases). The CDR3 sequence is 14 residues long. Germline V gene sequence: CDR1 LGHNT, CDR2 FRNRAP. V was shortened by 6 bases and J by 0 bases, with 9 bases between the two germline ends.

This CDR3 is CASSLLKSGPDTGELFF. The CDR3 region has the DNA TGTGCCAGCAGCTTATTGAAGTCAGGGCCGGACACCGGGGAGCTGTTTTTT. The chain joins TRBV7-8 to TRBJ2-2; possible D gene TRBD1, 5 bases. Between the trimmed V and J ends, which lost 2 bases and 3 bases, there was a span of 16 bases. The CDR3 covers 17 residues. Germline V CDR1 and CDR2: SGHVS, FQNEAQ.

CDR3 sequence reads: CASRSGTAKREQYF. In DNA, the CDR3 is TGTGCCAGCAGGTCCGGGACAGCAAAAAGGGAGCAGTACTTC. The chain combines TRBV2 with TRBJ2-7; TRBD1 aligns across 7 bases. Germline-derived CDR1 and CDR2 are SNHLY and FYNNEI. V dropped 6 bases and J dropped 7; count of bases not matched to a gene: 12. CDR3 length: 14 amino acids.